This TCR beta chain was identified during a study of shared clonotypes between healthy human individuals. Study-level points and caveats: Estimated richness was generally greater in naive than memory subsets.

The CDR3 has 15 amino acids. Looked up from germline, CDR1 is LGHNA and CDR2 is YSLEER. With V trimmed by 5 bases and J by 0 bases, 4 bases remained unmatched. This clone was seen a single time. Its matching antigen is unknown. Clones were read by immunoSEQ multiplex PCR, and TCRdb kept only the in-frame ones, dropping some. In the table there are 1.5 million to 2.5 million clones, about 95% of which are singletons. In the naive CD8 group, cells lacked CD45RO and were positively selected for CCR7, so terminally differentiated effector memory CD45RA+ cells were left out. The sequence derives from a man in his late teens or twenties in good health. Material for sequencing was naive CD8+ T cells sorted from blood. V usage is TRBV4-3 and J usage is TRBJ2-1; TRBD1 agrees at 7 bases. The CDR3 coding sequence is TGCGCCAGCAGCGGGGACAGCTACTCCTACAATGAGCAGTTCTTC. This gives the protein CASSGDSYSYNEQFF.